The clone carrying this T cell receptor (beta chain) has just a few counts. Germline V gives CDR1 MNHEY, CDR2 SMNVEV (reference sequence). The CDR3 totals 17 residues. After removal of 0 bases from V and 1 base from J, the junction contained 6 bases not matched to a gene. The sample belongs to a study of cytomegalovirus exposure and HLA in healthy donors. The PCR had 60 Vbeta and 13 Jbeta primers. Libraries were prepared by immunoSEQ multiplex PCR; TCRdb keeps only in-frame clonotypes and omits some of them. The table records around 170,000 clones, more than 65% of them present only once. The sample consisted of PBMCs. The clonotype comes from a woman aged 25 to 39 in good health and CMV-seropositive. The rearrangement links TRBV27 to TRBJ2-5; 9 bases line up with TRBD2. The CDR3 DNA reads TGTGCCAGCAGTTTATCGAAGGGAGCGGGGGGCCAAGAGACCCAGTACTTC. It translates to CASSLSKGAGGQETQYF.